The 24 T cell receptor beta chains in this list originate from one sample, sequenced in a study of blood T cell repertoires in COVID-19. Sequencing used immunoSEQ multiplex PCR; TCRdb keeps in-frame clones, though not all of them. Here the sample spans about 75,000 clones, 85% to 90% being singletons. The specimen was peripheral blood. Every receptor here comes from a human donor in a cohort sampled during active COVID-19.

The rearrangement uses TRBV4-3 and TRBJ1-2, with TRBD1 identical over 10 bases. Germline CDR1 reads LGHNA; CDR2 reads YSLEER. The CDR3 is made up of 16 amino acids. Trimming removed 0 bases from V and 8 bases from J; junction bases left unmatched: 9. The CDR3 is CASSQDLRGQGYGYTF. The CDR3 DNA is TGCGCCAGCAGCCAAGATCTTCGGGGACAGGGGTACGGCTACACCTTC.

This sequence joins TRBV19 and TRBJ2-5, with 9 bases aligning to TRBD2. Losses at the gene ends were 4 bases for V and 9 bases for J; bases not matched to a gene: 9. Per germline, CDR1 LNHDA and CDR2 SQIVND (reference sequence). The CDR3 spans 14 residues. The CDR3 DNA follows: TGTGCCAGTAGTACCACCGGGACTAGCAAGCCCCAGTACTTC. This codes for CASSTTGTSKPQYF. Combining the CDR3 with reference TRBV19 and TRBJ2-5 gives the whole variable domain DGGITQSPKYLFRKEGQNVTLSCEQNLNHDAMYWYRQDPGQGLRLIYYSQIVNDFQKGDIAEGYSVSREKKESFPLTVTSAQKNPTAFYLCASSTTGTSKPQYFGPGTRLLVL.

The rearrangement uses TRBV28 and TRBJ1-6; D is ambiguous. The germline gives CDR1 MDHEN, CDR2 SYDVKM. Between the trimmed V and J ends, which lost 2 bases and 7 bases, there was a span of 6 bases. CDR3 length: 13 amino acids. CDR3: CASSLGGNSPLHF. The DNA of the CDR3 is TGTGCCAGCAGTTTAGGAGGGAATTCACCCCTCCACTTT.

The rearrangement links TRBV4-3 to TRBJ1-4; D not certain. Germline loops: CDR1 LGHNA, CDR2 YSLEER. V was trimmed by 0 bases and J by 8 bases, leaving 16 bases between them. The CDR3 extends over 16 amino acids. CDR3 nucleotide sequence: TGCGCCAGCAGCCAAGACCGGAGTTTCTCGAAGGAAAAACTGTTTTTT. This codes for CASSQDRSFSKEKLFF.

The genes are TRBV14 and TRBJ1-5, with D uncertain. CDR1 SGHDN and CDR2 FVKESK come from the germline V gene. The CDR3 has 17 amino acids. Deletions cut 6 bases from V and 3 bases from J, with 21 bases between. The CDR3 coding sequence is TGTGCCAGCAGTCCTTGGGAGGTGCCCCATGACAATCAGCCCCAGCATTTT. This codes for CASSPWEVPHDNQPQHF.

This clone was counted between two and nine times. The V and J genes are TRBV5-5 and TRBJ2-7, with 9 nucleotides matching TRBD2. In germline, CDR1 is SGHKS, CDR2 YYEKEE (reference sequence). Losses at the gene ends were 0 bases for V and 0 bases for J; bases not matched to a gene: 10. This CDR3 has 18 residues. The CDR3 here is CASSLDYSGRWSSYEQYF. The DNA of the CDR3 is TGTGCCAGCAGCTTGGATTACAGCGGGAGGTGGAGCTCCTACGAGCAGTACTTC.

V and J are TRBV3-1 (or the pseudogene TRBV3-2) and TRBJ2-1, with 9 nucleotides matching TRBD1. V was pared by 4 bases and J by 6 bases, with 7 bases of the junction left unmatched. Looked up from germline, CDR1 is LGHDT and CDR2 is YNNKEL (reference sequence). The CDR3 is made up of 15 amino acids. CDR3 amino acids: CASSRSGQGSNEQFF. The CDR3 bases are TGTGCCAGCAGCCGGTCGGGACAGGGCTCCAATGAGCAGTTCTTC.

The chain links TRBV19 to TRBJ2-5; D may be TRBD1 (6 bases). Germline V gene sequence: CDR1 LNHDA, CDR2 SQIVND (reference sequence). The CDR3 is 17 residues long. With 4 bases removed from V and 2 bases from J, the gap between germline ends came to 20 bases. DNA of the CDR3: TGTGCCAGTAGTACAGCCGCGCCAGGGGCGATTCAAGAGACCCAGTACTTC. This codes for CASSTAAPGAIQETQYF. The full variable domain, its missing parts supplied by reference TRBV19 and TRBJ2-5, is DGGITQSPKYLFRKEGQNVTLSCEQNLNHDAMYWYRQDPGQGLRLIYYSQIVNDFQKGDIAEGYSVSREKKESFPLTVTSAQKNPTAFYLCASSTAAPGAIQETQYFGPGTRLLVL.

The genes are TRBV7-2 and TRBJ1-1; no firm D call. The CDR3 extends over 15 amino acids. V was cut by 2 bases and J by 5 bases, with 15 bases left in between. Germline V gene lookup returns CDR1 SGHTA and CDR2 FQGNSA. CDR3 in amino acids: CASSLNSGASTEAFF. The CDR3 DNA reads TGTGCCAGCAGCTTAAATTCAGGTGCGAGTACTGAAGCTTTCTTT. The variable domain in full, completed from reference TRBV7-2 and TRBJ1-1, reads GAGVSQSPSNKVTEKGKDVELRCDPISGHTALYWYRQSLGQGLEFLIYFQGNSAPDKSGLPSDRFSAERTGGSVSTLTIQRTQQEDSAVYLCASSLNSGASTEAFFGQGTRLTVV.

The chain has TRBV4-3 and TRBJ1-2; 11 bases align to TRBD1. This CDR3 region has 15 residues. V trimming: 1 base; J trimming: 4 bases; junction bases outside the gene matches: 2. Germline V gene sequence: CDR1 LGHNA, CDR2 YSLEER. The CDR3 sequence: CASSQGGTGGYGYTF. Written as DNA, the CDR3 is TGCGCCAGCAGCCAAGGCGGGACAGGGGGCTATGGCTACACCTTC.

This clone was counted a single time. The rearrangement joins TRBV6-2 or TRBV6-3 to TRBJ1-2, with a possible D match to TRBD1 (5 bases). Germline values: CDR1 MNHEY, CDR2 SVGEGT. CDR3 length equals 14 residues. The ends were cut back, 5 bases at V and 1 base at J, with 11 bases in the middle. The CDR3 DNA follows: TGTGCCAGCAGTGCGGGACGGATTAACTATGGCTACACCTTC. It is translated as CASSAGRINYGYTF.

This chain links TRBV3-1 (or the pseudogene TRBV3-2) with TRBJ1-3; 8 bases fit TRBD1. Germline values: CDR1 LGHDT, CDR2 YNNKEL (reference sequence). The CDR3 length is 15 residues. With 3 bases clipped from V and 4 bases from J, the junction kept 5 bases outside the gene matches. CDR3 nucleotides: TGTGCCAGCAGCCATACGGACAGGGAAGGAAACACCATATATTTT. It specifies CASSHTDREGNTIYF.

Written as DNA, the CDR3 is TGTGCCAGCAGTTCCCGCACACGGGGAGAGGGGCCCCAGCATTTT. Its translation is CASSSRTRGEGPQHF. The chain is built from TRBV6-5 and TRBJ1-5, with D hard to call. This CDR3 has 15 residues. Germline CDR1 and CDR2: MNHEY and SVGAGI. V was shortened by 4 bases and J by 9 bases, with 19 bases between the two germline ends.

The chain has TRBV3-1 (or the pseudogene TRBV3-2) and TRBJ1-6; D is unclear. Per germline, CDR1 LGHDT and CDR2 YNNKEL (reference sequence). Trimming pared 1 base from V and 7 bases from J, leaving 14 bases between. This CDR3 comprises 16 residues. CDR3 protein: CASSQVAPFMNSPLHF. The CDR3 nucleotides read TGTGCCAGCAGCCAAGTAGCGCCTTTCATGAATTCACCCCTCCACTTT.

This clone has just one count. V and J are TRBV19 and TRBJ2-1; TRBD2 agrees at 7 bases. Losses at the gene ends were 4 bases for V and 9 bases for J; bases not matched to a gene: 9. Germline lookup yields CDR1 LNHDA and CDR2 SQIVND (reference sequence). This CDR3 region has 14 residues. As DNA, the CDR3 is TGTGCCAGTAGTACCCAGCGGGAACTAGGTGAGCAGTTCTTC. The encoded protein is CASSTQRELGEQFF.

The V call is TRBV6-5, the J call TRBJ1-1; possible D gene TRBD1, 6 bases. The CDR3 sequence is 14 residues long. Germline assignment: CDR1 MNHEY and CDR2 SVGAGI. V lost 6 bases and J 1 base, leaving 12 bases between the germline ends. Written as DNA, the CDR3 is TGTGCCAGCAGCCAGGGACATTCGAACACTGAAGCTTTCTTT. It translates to CASSQGHSNTEAFF.

The DNA for the CDR3 is TGTGCCAGCAGCCAAGGTAGCCAGGGGTATGGTGGCTACACCTTC. It yields the protein CASSQGSQGYGGYTF. The chain couples TRBV14 to TRBJ1-2; perhaps TRBD1 as D (6 bases). Trimming took off 1 base at V and 7 bases at J, with 16 bases between the two ends. This CDR3 contains 15 residues. Germline CDR1 is SGHDN and CDR2 is FVKESK.

The V call is TRBV6-2 or TRBV6-3, the J call TRBJ1-5; 7 bases agree with TRBD1. CDR3 length equals 14 residues. Trimming cost V 6 bases and J 7 bases; bases outside gene matches: 9. The V gene's germline CDR1 is MNHEY and CDR2 SVGEGT. The CDR3 DNA follows: TGTGCCAGCAGCCAGACAGGGCAGGGGCAGCCCCAGCATTTT. Translated: CASSQTGQGQPQHF.

This chain uses TRBV7-2 with TRBJ2-1; D is unclear. This CDR3 comprises 14 residues. The V gene lost 1 base and the J gene lost 4 bases, with 8 bases spanning the gap. From germline, CDR1 is SGHTA and CDR2 FQGNSA. Here the CDR3 reads CASSLVGPYNEQFF. The CDR3, as DNA: TGTGCCAGCAGCTTAGTCGGTCCTTACAATGAGCAGTTCTTC. Using reference TRBV7-2 and TRBJ2-1 for the parts outside the CDR3, the full variable domain is GAGVSQSPSNKVTEKGKDVELRCDPISGHTALYWYRQSLGQGLEFLIYFQGNSAPDKSGLPSDRFSAERTGGSVSTLTIQRTQQEDSAVYLCASSLVGPYNEQFFGPGTRLTVL.

The CDR3 loop reads CASSGSSGWSSYEQYF. DNA of the CDR3: TGTGCCAGCAGTGGTTCTAGCGGGTGGAGCTCCTACGAGCAGTACTTC. V usage is TRBV28 and J usage is TRBJ2-7, with 8 bases fitting TRBD2. Germline V gene sequence: CDR1 MDHEN, CDR2 SYDVKM. CDR3 size: 16 residues. The V and J ends lost 5 bases and 0 bases, in that order; junction bases with no gene match: 9.

The count of this clone is one. The rearrangement uses TRBV2 and TRBJ2-7; a possible D gene is TRBD2 (6 bases). V lost 8 bases to trimming and J lost 4 bases, with 12 bases between them. The CDR3 totals 12 residues. Germline lookup yields CDR1 SNHLY and CDR2 FYNNEI. The CDR3, as DNA: TGTGCCAGCGGGACTTTTCTTTACGAGCAGTACTTC. It encodes CASGTFLYEQYF.

The V gene is TRBV12-5, the J gene TRBJ2-5, with a possible D match to TRBD2 (5 bases). Germline CDR1 is LGHNT and CDR2 is FRNRAP. The CDR3 extends over 14 amino acids. V lost 2 bases and J 4 bases, leaving 11 bases between the germline ends. CDR3 coding DNA: TGTGCTAGTGGTTTGTTCGGGGTCGGAGAGACCCAGTACTTC. It translates to CASGLFGVGETQYF. The full variable domain, with the rest looked up from reference TRBV12-5 and TRBJ2-5, is DARVTQTPRHKVTEMGQEVTMRCQPILGHNTVFWYRQTMMQGLELLAYFRNRAPLDDSGMPKDRFSAEMPDATLATLKIQPSEPRDSAVYFCASGLFGVGETQYFGPGTRLLVL.

V gene TRBV4-1 combines with J gene TRBJ2-1; 16 bases map to TRBD2. The CDR3 consists of 20 residues. The V gene's germline CDR1 is MGHRA and CDR2 YSYEKL. The V segment lost 0 bases and the J segment 2 bases; nucleotides outside the gene matches: 7. CDR3 in amino acids: CASSQDGGLAGGTAYNEQFF. Written as DNA, the CDR3 is TGCGCCAGCAGCCAAGATGGGGGACTAGCGGGAGGGACTGCCTACAATGAGCAGTTCTTC.

The count of this clone is one. CDR3 coding DNA: TGTGCCAGCAGTCTACTCATCAAAAGGACAGGGGAGGTGGATACGCAGTATTTT. Translated, it gives CASSLLIKRTGEVDTQYF. V is TRBV27 and J is TRBJ2-3; 9 bases are a match to TRBD1. The J segment lost 6 bases and the V segment lost 5 bases, leaving 18 bases of the junction unmatched. The CDR3 covers 18 residues. Germline CDR1 and CDR2: MNHEY and SMNVEV (reference sequence).